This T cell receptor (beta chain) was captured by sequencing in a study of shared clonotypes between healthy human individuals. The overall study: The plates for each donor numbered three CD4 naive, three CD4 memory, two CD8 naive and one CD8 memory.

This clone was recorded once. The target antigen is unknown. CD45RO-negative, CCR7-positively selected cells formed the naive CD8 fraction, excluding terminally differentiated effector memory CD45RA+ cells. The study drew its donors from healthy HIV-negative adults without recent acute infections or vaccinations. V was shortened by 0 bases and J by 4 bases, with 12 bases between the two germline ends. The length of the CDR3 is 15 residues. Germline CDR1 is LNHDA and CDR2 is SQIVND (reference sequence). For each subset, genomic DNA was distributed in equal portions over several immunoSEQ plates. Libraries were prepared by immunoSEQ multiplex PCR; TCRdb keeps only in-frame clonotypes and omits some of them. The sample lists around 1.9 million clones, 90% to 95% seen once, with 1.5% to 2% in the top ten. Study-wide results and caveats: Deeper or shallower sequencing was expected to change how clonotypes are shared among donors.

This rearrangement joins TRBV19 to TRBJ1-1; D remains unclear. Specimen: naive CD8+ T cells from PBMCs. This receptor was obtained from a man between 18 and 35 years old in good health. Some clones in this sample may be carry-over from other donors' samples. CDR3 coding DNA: TGTGCCAGTAGTATAGATCCGGGTGGAAGCACTGAAGCTTTCTTT. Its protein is CASSIDPGGSTEAFF. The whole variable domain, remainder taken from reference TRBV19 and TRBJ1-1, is DGGITQSPKYLFRKEGQNVTLSCEQNLNHDAMYWYRQDPGQGLRLIYYSQIVNDFQKGDIAEGYSVSREKKESFPLTVTSAQKNPTAFYLCASSIDPGGSTEAFFGQGTRLTVV.